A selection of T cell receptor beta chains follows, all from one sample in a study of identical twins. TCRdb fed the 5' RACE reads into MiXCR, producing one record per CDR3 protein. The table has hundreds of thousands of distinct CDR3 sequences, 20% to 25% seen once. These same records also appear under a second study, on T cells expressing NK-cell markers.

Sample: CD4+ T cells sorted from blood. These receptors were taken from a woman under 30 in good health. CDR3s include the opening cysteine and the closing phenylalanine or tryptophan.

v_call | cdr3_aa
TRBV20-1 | CSARSQGRVQETQYF
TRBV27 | CASGSGLAGGTHEQYF
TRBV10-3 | CASCPDGYTGELFF
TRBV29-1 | CSAGQGGNSPLHF
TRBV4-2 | CASSQEIGFGDTF
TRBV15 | CATSRVGAAPYEQYF
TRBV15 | CATSRGASGGLGTQYF
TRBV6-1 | CASSVHSEQPQHF
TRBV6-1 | CASSATGTSGVYSYEQYF
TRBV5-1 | CASSFGLGSYEQYF
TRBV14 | CASSQRGLAANEQFF
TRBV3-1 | CASTQSVGSYNEQFF
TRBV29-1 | CSVVGAPETQYF
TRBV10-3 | CAISDVGMGTDTQYF
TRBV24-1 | CATSSGQGNTGELFF
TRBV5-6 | CASSFYLRGGGNEQFF
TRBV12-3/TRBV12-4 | CASTDHYEQYF
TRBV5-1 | CASSSGQGSSGANVLTF
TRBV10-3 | CATRLAGGTQETQYF
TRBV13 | CASSRGGQERSPLHF
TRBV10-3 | CAISGSDSGTTGNEQFF
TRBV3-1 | CASRPRRGGLDTQYF